This T cell receptor (beta chain) was profiled in a study of sequential checkpoint blockade in melanoma. Whole-study context: Some 90 pretreatment tumor DNA samples were TCRβ immunosequenced. Twenty-two patients had matched tumor biopsies before treatment and at week 13 after nivolumab or ipilimumab alone. Points from the study as a whole: About 30 times likelier clinical benefit followed increased tumor T-cell fraction and clonality.

Treatment here: randomized to nivolumab then ipilimumab (arm A) or the reverse (arm B). The repertoire was sequenced with immunoSEQ multiplex PCR; TCRdb's copy has only in-frame clones and lacks some. The sample carries 1,000 to 1,500 clones, roughly 20% recorded once. Details on this clone: Antigen specificity is unknown.

The V and J ends lost 5 bases and 0 bases respectively, with 17 bases between them. Germline values: CDR1 LGHNT, CDR2 FRNRAP. The CDR3 totals 16 residues. This receptor was taken from a human donor with melanoma. The chain combines TRBV12-5 with TRBJ2-7; tentative D call: TRBD2 (5 bases). The source material was tumor tissue (inferred from file names), sampled from a patient given nivolumab and ipilimumab in sequence. The CDR3 nucleotides read TGTGCTAGTGGTCCGGGGAACCCAAGGATCTCCTACGAGCAGTACTTC. Protein: CASGPGNPRISYEQYF.